Listed below are T cell receptor beta chains from one sample, sequenced in a study of blood T cell repertoires in COVID-19. The method was immunoSEQ multiplex PCR; TCRdb's version includes in-frame clones alone and lacks a portion of them. The sample has around 120,000 clones; around 76% are singletons. The sequencing input was peripheral blood. These receptors were collected from a man in his sixties or seventies with acute or convalescent COVID-19. The CDR3 runs from the conserved cysteine through the conserved F or W.

v_call: TRBV5-5; j_call: TRBJ2-1; cdr3_aa: CASSALAGGPGNEQFF
v_call: TRBV19; j_call: TRBJ2-7; cdr3_aa: CASSIGQVAGEQYF
v_call: TRBV11-2; j_call: TRBJ1-6; cdr3_aa: CASSLTAGRNSPLHF
v_call: TRBV9; j_call: TRBJ1-5; cdr3_aa: CASSVGARGNQPQHF
v_call: TRBV6-5; j_call: TRBJ1-6; cdr3_aa: CASGGRGRDNSPLHF
v_call: TRBV5-6; j_call: TRBJ1-1; cdr3_aa: CASSPDSYTEAFF
v_call: TRBV5-1; j_call: TRBJ1-4; cdr3_aa: CASSRGSDEKLFF
v_call: TRBV6-2/TRBV6-3; j_call: TRBJ1-2; cdr3_aa: CASSRLSVGTATGYTF
v_call: TRBV6-4; j_call: TRBJ2-1; cdr3_aa: CASSRQGSSYNEQFF
v_call: TRBV9; j_call: TRBJ1-2; cdr3_aa: CASSARDREHYGYTF
v_call: TRBV30; j_call: TRBJ1-5; cdr3_aa: CAWSRKGSSNQPQHF
v_call: TRBV5-4; j_call: TRBJ2-3; cdr3_aa: CASSFRQGVDTQYF
v_call: TRBV27; j_call: TRBJ2-5; cdr3_aa: CASSQLPGQGAETQYF
v_call: TRBV5-1; j_call: TRBJ2-5; cdr3_aa: CASSPSLAGGTQETQYF
v_call: TRBV25-1; j_call: TRBJ1-1; cdr3_aa: CATRGQMNTEAFF
v_call: TRBV14; j_call: TRBJ1-5; cdr3_aa: CASRTQGAGQPQHF
v_call: TRBV6-2/TRBV6-3; j_call: TRBJ1-6; cdr3_aa: CASSFTGAGNSPLHF
v_call: TRBV3-1/TRBV3-2; j_call: TRBJ2-2; cdr3_aa: CASSQQTGGPGELFF
v_call: TRBV10-1; j_call: TRBJ1-1; cdr3_aa: CASPTGNTEAFF
v_call: TRBV4-2; j_call: TRBJ1-2; cdr3_aa: CASSQVQGQGAYGYTF
v_call: TRBV19; j_call: TRBJ2-7; cdr3_aa: CASTESEGGEQYF
v_call: TRBV6-6; j_call: TRBJ2-3; cdr3_aa: CASSQYGTGQVEDTQYF
v_call: TRBV27; j_call: TRBJ1-1; cdr3_aa: CASSLTYSGNTEAFF
v_call: TRBV19; j_call: TRBJ1-4; cdr3_aa: CASSSRGQETTNEKLFF
v_call: TRBV11-2; j_call: TRBJ2-7; cdr3_aa: CASSPTGLAGEQYF
v_call: TRBV4-1; j_call: TRBJ1-4; cdr3_aa: CASSQNRGTSEKLFF
v_call: TRBV5-4; j_call: TRBJ2-5; cdr3_aa: CASSLSLAEETQYF
v_call: TRBV5-6; j_call: TRBJ1-4; cdr3_aa: CASSRMGAGGTTNEKLFF
v_call: TRBV7-8; j_call: TRBJ2-1; cdr3_aa: CASSADREKGQFF
v_call: TRBV6-1; j_call: TRBJ2-7; cdr3_aa: CASSEMAPREQYF
v_call: TRBV27; j_call: TRBJ1-1; cdr3_aa: CASSSGQPNTEAFF
v_call: TRBV4-1; j_call: TRBJ2-3; cdr3_aa: CASSQDRGGGAPDTQYF
v_call: TRBV2; j_call: TRBJ2-7; cdr3_aa: CASLGGYEQYF
v_call: TRBV3-1/TRBV3-2; j_call: TRBJ2-3; cdr3_aa: CASSLFRGGAFTDTQYF
v_call: TRBV5-1; j_call: TRBJ2-5; cdr3_aa: CASSVGQGETQYF
v_call: TRBV15; j_call: TRBJ1-2; cdr3_aa: CATSRGLQPNYGYTF
v_call: TRBV5-4; j_call: TRBJ2-5; cdr3_aa: CASSLKSDQETQYF
v_call: TRBV19; j_call: TRBJ1-1; cdr3_aa: CASSIRDRGFDTEAFF
v_call: TRBV29-1; j_call: TRBJ1-5; cdr3_aa: CSVEEGGAGNQPQHF
v_call: TRBV14; j_call: TRBJ1-1; cdr3_aa: CASSQVSRRTEAFF
v_call: TRBV5-4; j_call: TRBJ1-1; cdr3_aa: CASREWPGQGNTEAFF
v_call: TRBV15; j_call: TRBJ1-1; cdr3_aa: CATSATRTEAFF
v_call: TRBV10-3; j_call: TRBJ2-1; cdr3_aa: CAIRGQTNEQFF
v_call: TRBV7-2; j_call: TRBJ2-1; cdr3_aa: CASSPPGGLGGNEQFF
v_call: TRBV19; j_call: TRBJ2-7; cdr3_aa: CASSTNRWGSSYEQYF
v_call: TRBV7-9; j_call: TRBJ2-5; cdr3_aa: CASSSDTQETQYF
v_call: TRBV18; j_call: TRBJ1-1; cdr3_aa: CASSPLLDGEAFF
v_call: TRBV19; j_call: TRBJ2-1; cdr3_aa: CASSMLAGRDEQFF
v_call: TRBV6-6; j_call: TRBJ1-1; cdr3_aa: CASSYPLHQNTEAFF
v_call: TRBV18; j_call: TRBJ1-1; cdr3_aa: CASSPSRDTEAFF
v_call: TRBV7-9; j_call: TRBJ1-4; cdr3_aa: CASSLQGSNEKLFF
v_call: TRBV7-3; j_call: TRBJ2-5; cdr3_aa: CASGQLGGQTQYF
v_call: TRBV9; j_call: TRBJ1-1; cdr3_aa: CASSVFDRTNTEAFF
v_call: TRBV30; j_call: TRBJ2-1; cdr3_aa: CAWSAGTSNNEQFF
v_call: TRBV5-5; j_call: TRBJ2-7; cdr3_aa: CASSRWTGGAGEQYF
v_call: TRBV3-1/TRBV3-2; j_call: TRBJ2-7; cdr3_aa: CASSQDLWDRLSYEQYF
v_call: TRBV2; j_call: TRBJ1-1; cdr3_aa: CASQQGTGTEAFF
v_call: TRBV5-5; j_call: TRBJ1-2; cdr3_aa: CASSLAQDNSYGYTF
v_call: TRBV5-1; j_call: TRBJ1-2; cdr3_aa: CASSFQGMSNGYTF
v_call: TRBV11-3; j_call: TRBJ1-2; cdr3_aa: CASSPRGQGYGYTF